This T cell receptor beta chain was obtained from a study of cytomegalovirus exposure and HLA in healthy donors. In the PCR, 60 Vbeta and 13 Jbeta primers were used. Profiled with immunoSEQ multiplex PCR; TCRdb holds only in-frame clones, not every one. The sample carries 140,000 or so clones, 61% recorded once. This TCR derives from a male donor in good health and CMV-seronegative. Source material: PBMCs.

CDR3 region: CASSLPLDREEQYF. CDR3 bases: TGCGCCAGCAGCTTGCCCCTGGACAGGGAGGAGCAGTACTTC. This chain links TRBV5-1 with TRBJ2-5, with 8 positions matching TRBD1. Germline V CDR1 and CDR2: SGHRS, YFSETQ. The V gene end was trimmed by 1 base and the J gene end by 11 bases; junction bases not matched to a gene: 10. This CDR3 is 14 amino acids long.